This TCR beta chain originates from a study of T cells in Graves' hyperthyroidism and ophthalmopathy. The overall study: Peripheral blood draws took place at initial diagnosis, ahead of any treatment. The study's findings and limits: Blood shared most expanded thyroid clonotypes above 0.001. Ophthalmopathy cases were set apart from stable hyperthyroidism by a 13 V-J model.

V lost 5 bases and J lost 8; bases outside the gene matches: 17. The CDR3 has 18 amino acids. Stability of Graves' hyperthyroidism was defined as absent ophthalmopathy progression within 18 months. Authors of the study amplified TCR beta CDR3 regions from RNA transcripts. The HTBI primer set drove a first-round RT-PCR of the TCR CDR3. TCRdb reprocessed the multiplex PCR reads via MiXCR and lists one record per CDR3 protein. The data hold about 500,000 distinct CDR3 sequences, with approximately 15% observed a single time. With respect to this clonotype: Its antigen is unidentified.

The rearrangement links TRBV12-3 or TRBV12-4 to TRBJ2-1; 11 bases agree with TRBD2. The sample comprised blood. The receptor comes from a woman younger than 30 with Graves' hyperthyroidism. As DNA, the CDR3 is TGTGCCAGCAGTCTCACCCGGGGGACTAGCGGACATGTGGATGAGCAGTTCTTC. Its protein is CASSLTRGTSGHVDEQFF.